This T cell receptor beta chain stems from a study of blood T cell repertoires in COVID-19. Sequencing was performed with immunoSEQ multiplex PCR; in TCRdb, only in-frame clones are kept and a portion is missing. Found here are over 150,000 clones, about 85% of them singletons; the top ten hold less than 1.5%. Germline values: CDR1 MDHEN, CDR2 SYDVKM. V dropped 6 bases and J dropped 3; count of bases not matched to a gene: 10. The CDR3 spans 15 residues. Source material: peripheral blood. This TCR derives from a young man with acute or convalescent COVID-19. V usage is TRBV28 and J usage is TRBJ2-5, with 7 positions matching TRBD2. The CDR3 nucleotides are TGTGCCAGCAGCCGCCGGGACTACATGGAAGAGACCCAGTACTTC. This encodes CASSRRDYMEETQYF.